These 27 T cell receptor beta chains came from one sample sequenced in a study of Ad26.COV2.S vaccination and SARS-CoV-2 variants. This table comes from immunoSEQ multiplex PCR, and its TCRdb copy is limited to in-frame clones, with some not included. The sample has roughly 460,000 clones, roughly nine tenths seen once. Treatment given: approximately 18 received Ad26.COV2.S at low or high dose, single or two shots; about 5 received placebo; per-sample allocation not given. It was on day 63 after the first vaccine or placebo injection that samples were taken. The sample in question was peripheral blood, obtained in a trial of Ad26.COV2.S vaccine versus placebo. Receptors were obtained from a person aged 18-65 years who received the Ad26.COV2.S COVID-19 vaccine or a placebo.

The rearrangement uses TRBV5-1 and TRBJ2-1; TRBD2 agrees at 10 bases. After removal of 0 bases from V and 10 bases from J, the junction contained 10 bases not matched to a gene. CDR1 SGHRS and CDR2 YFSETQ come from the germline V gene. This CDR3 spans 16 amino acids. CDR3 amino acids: CASSLAIPSGSREQFF. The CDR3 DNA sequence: TGCGCCAGCAGCTTGGCCATTCCTAGCGGGAGTCGAGAGCAGTTCTTC.

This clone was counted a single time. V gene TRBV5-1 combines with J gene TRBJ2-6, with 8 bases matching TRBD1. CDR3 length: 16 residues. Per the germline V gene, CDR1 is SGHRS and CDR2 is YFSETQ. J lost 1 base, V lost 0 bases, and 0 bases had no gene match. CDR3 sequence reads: CASSLGQGSGANVLTF. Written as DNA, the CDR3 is TGCGCCAGCAGCTTGGGACAGGGGTCTGGGGCCAACGTCCTGACTTTC.

The CDR3: CASSRTGPPVVETQYF. In DNA, the CDR3 is TGTGCCAGCAGCCGGACAGGTCCCCCCGTTGTGGAGACCCAGTACTTC. V and J are TRBV7-6 and TRBJ2-5; 7 nucleotides line up with TRBD1. With V trimmed by 5 bases and J by 5 bases, 14 bases remained unmatched. Per the germline V gene, CDR1 is SGHVS and CDR2 is FNYEAQ. The CDR3 totals 16 residues.

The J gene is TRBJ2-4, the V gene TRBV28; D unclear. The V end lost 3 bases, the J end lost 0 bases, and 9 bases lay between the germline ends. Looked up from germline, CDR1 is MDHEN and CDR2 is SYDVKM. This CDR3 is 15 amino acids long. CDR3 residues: CASSFSGIAKNIQYF. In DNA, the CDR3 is TGTGCCAGCAGTTTCTCAGGAATAGCCAAAAACATTCAGTACTTC.

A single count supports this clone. In DNA, the CDR3 is TGTGCCAGCAGCCTACTAGCGGGGGGGTGGAATGAGCAGTTCTTC. Translation: CASSLLAGGWNEQFF. V is TRBV14 and J is TRBJ2-1; 13 nucleotides line up with TRBD2. The CDR3 spans 15 residues. Germline trimming cut 4 bases from V and 7 bases from J; bases unmatched to any gene: 4. Germline CDR1 is SGHDN and CDR2 is FVKESK.

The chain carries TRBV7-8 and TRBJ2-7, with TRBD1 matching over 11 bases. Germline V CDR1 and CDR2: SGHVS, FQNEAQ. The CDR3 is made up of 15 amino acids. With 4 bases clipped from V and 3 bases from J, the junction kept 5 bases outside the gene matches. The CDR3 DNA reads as TGTGCCAGCAGCTCCGGACAGGGGGCTGGCTACGAGCAGTACTTC. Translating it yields CASSSGQGAGYEQYF.

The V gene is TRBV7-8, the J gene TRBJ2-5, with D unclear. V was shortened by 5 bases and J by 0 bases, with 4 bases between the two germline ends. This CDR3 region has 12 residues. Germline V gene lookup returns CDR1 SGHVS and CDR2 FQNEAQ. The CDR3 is CASSRYQETQYF. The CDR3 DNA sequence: TGTGCCAGCAGCCGGTACCAAGAGACCCAGTACTTC.

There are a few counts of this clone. The CDR3 loop reads CASSLLGDLGGRNTEAFF. CDR3 in DNA: TGCGCCAGCAGCTTACTCGGGGATTTGGGTGGGCGGAACACTGAAGCTTTCTTT. The chain combines TRBV5-1 with TRBJ1-1, with D hard to call. The germline V and J ends were trimmed by 2 bases and 1 base, with 21 bases remaining between them. Looked up from germline, CDR1 is SGHRS and CDR2 is YFSETQ. This CDR3 spans 18 amino acids.

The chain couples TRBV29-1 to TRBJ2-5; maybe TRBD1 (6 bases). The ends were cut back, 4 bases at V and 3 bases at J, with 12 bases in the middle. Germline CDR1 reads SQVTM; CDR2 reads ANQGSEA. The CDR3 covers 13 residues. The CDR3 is CSVAGAGEETQYF. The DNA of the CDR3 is TGCAGCGTTGCCGGAGCAGGGGAAGAGACCCAGTACTTC.

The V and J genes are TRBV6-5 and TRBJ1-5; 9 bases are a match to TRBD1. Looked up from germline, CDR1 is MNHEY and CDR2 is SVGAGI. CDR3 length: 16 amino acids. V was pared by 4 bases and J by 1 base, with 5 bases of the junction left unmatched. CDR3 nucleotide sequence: TGTGCCAGCAGTTCCGGGACAGGGCTAAGCAATCAGCCCCAGCATTTT. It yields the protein CASSSGTGLSNQPQHF.

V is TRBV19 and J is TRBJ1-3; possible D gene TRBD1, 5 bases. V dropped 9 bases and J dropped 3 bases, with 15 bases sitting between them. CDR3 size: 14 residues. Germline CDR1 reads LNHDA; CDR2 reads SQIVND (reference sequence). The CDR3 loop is CASRGTGGGNTIYF. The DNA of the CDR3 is TGTGCCAGCCGTGGGACGGGAGGTGGAAACACCATATATTTT.

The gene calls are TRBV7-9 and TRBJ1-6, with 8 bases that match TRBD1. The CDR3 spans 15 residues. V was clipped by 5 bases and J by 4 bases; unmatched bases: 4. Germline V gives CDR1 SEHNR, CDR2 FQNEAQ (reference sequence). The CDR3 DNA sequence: TGTGCCAGCAGCCAGACAGGGGTGTATAATTCACCCCTCCACTTT. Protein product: CASSQTGVYNSPLHF.

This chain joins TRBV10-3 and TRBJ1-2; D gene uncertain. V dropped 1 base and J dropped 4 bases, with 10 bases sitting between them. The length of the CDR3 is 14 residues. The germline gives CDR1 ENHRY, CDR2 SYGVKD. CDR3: CAISELGTVYGYTF. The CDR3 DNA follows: TGTGCCATCAGTGAGTTGGGAACGGTCTATGGCTACACCTTC.

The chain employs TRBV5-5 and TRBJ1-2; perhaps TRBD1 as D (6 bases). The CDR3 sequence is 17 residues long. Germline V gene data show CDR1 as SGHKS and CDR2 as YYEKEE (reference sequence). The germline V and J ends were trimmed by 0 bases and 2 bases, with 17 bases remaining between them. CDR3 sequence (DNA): TGTGCCAGCAGCTTGGACCCCTCAGGGGCCCCGAACTATGGCTACACCTTC. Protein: CASSLDPSGAPNYGYTF.

CDR3 in DNA: TGTGCCAGCAGTGCTGCCGGGACAGTCAATTCACCCCTCCACTTT. Translating gives CASSAAGTVNSPLHF. The chain combines TRBV2 with TRBJ1-6; 7 nucleotides line up with TRBD1. Germline CDR1 is SNHLY and CDR2 is FYNNEI. Unmatched junction bases numbered 7, after V lost 4 bases and J lost 7 bases. The CDR3 length is 15 residues.

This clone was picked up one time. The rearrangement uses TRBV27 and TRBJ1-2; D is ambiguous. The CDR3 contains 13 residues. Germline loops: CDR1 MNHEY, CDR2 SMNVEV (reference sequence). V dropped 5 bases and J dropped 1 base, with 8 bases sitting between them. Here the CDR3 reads CASSPSSNYGYTF. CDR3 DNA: TGTGCCAGCAGTCCCAGCAGTAACTATGGCTACACCTTC.

CDR3 region: CASSPSTGAQSTDTQYF. Here the CDR3 DNA reads TGTGCCAGCAGCCCGAGCACGGGGGCGCAAAGCACAGATACGCAGTATTTT. The chain employs TRBV9 and TRBJ2-3; perhaps D is TRBD1 or TRBD2 (6 bases each). Germline V lookup: CDR1 SGDLS, CDR2 YYNGEE. The ends were cut back, 4 bases at V and 0 bases at J, with 18 bases in the middle. The CDR3 covers 17 residues.

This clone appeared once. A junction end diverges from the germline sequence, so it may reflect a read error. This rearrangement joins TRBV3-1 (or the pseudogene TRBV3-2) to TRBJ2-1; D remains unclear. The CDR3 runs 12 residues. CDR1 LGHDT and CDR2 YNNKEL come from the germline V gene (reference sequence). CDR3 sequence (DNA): TGTGCCGGCAGCCTCAGTATTGAGGAGCAGTTCTTC. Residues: CAGSLSIEEQFF.

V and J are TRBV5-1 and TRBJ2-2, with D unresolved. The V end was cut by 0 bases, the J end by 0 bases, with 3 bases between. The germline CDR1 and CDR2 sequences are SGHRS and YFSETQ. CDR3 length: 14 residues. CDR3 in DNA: TGCGCCAGCAGCTTGGACCCGAACACCGGGGAGCTGTTTTTT. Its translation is CASSLDPNTGELFF. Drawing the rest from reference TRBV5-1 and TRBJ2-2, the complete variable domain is KAGVTQTPRYLIKTRGQQVTLSCSPISGHRSVSWYQQTPGQGLQFLFEYFSETQRNKGNFPGRFSGRQFSNSRSEMNVSTLELGDSALYLCASSLDPNTGELFFGEGSRLTVL.

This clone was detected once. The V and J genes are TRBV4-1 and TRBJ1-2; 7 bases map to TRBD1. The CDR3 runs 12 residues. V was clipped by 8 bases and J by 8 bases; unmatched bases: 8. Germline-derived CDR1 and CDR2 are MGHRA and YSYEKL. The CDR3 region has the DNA TGCGCCAGCCGACAGGGATCCAGCGGCTACACCTTC. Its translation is CASRQGSSGYTF.

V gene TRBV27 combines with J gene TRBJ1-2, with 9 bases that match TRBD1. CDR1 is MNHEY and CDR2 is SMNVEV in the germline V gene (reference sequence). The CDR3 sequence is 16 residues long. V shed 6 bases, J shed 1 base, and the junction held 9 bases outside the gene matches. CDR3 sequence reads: CASSTKGQGFNYGYTF. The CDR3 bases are TGTGCCAGCAGCACTAAGGGACAGGGTTTTAACTATGGCTACACCTTC.

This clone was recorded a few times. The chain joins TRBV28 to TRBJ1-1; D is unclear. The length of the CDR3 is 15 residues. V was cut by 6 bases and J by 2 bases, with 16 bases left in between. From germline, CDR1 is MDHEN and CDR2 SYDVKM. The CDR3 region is CASSLPRELNTEAFF. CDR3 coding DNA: TGTGCCAGCAGCCTCCCCAGAGAATTAAACACTGAAGCTTTCTTT.

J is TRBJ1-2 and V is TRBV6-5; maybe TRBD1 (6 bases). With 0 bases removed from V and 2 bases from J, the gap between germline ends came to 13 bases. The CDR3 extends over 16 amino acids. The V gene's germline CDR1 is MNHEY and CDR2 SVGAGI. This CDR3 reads CASSYSKGTGNYGYTF. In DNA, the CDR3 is TGTGCCAGCAGTTACTCGAAGGGCACAGGGAACTATGGCTACACCTTC.

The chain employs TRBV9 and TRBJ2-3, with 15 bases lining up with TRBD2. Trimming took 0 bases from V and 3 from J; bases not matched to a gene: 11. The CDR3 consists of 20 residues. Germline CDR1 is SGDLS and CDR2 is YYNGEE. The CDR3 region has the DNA TGTGCCAGCAGCGTAGGAATCAAGGGACTAGCGGGGGGTTATACAGATACGCAGTATTTT. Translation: CASSVGIKGLAGGYTDTQYF.

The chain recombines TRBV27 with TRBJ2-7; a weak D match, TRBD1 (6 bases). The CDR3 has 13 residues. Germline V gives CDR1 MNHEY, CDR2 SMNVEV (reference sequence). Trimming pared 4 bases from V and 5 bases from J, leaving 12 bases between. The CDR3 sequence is CASSYYSGDEQYF. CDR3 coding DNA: TGTGCCAGCAGTTATTATTCAGGGGACGAGCAGTACTTC.

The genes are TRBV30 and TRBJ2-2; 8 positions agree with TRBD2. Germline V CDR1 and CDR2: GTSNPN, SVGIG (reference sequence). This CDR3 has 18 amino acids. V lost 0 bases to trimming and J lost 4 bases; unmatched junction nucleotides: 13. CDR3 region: CAWSVRSGGGPGTGELFF. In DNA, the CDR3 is TGTGCCTGGAGTGTTAGAAGCGGGGGAGGGCCGGGCACCGGGGAGCTGTTTTTT.

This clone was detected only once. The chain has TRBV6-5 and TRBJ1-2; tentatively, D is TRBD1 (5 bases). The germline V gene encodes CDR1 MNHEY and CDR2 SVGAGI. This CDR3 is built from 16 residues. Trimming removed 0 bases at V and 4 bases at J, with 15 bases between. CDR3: CASSYSTGRGVYGYTF. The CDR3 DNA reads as TGTGCCAGCAGTTACTCGACTGGGAGGGGTGTCTATGGCTACACCTTC.